This T cell receptor beta chain was captured by sequencing in a study of shared clonotypes between healthy human individuals. This CDR3 is built from 16 residues. Germline CDR1 SGHTA, CDR2 FQGNSA. Trimming shortened V by 3 bases and J by 0 bases, and 12 bases separated the two germline ends. Data came from immunoSEQ multiplex PCR; TCRdb stores just in-frame clones and leaves some out. This sample has 1.5 million to 2.5 million clones; about 95% occur once, and the top ten carry roughly 1.2%. Positively selected for CCR7, the CD45RO-negative cells used as naive CD8 cells excluded terminally differentiated effector memory CD45RA+ cells.

This chain links TRBV7-2 with TRBJ1-3; D uncertain. The sequence derives from a man younger than 35 in good health. The source material was naive CD8+ T cells sorted from blood. The CDR3 nucleotides read TGTGCCAGCAGCTTCTCCTCAGAGGGCTCTGGAAACACCATATATTTT. Its protein is CASSFSSEGSGNTIYF.